What follows is one T cell receptor beta chain and its context. This table comes from immunoSEQ multiplex PCR, and its TCRdb copy is limited to in-frame clones, with some not included. The sample has about 68,000 clones; approximately 80% are singletons. The sample is drawn from a study of PD-1 blockade in mismatch repair-deficient tumors. Germline CDR1 and CDR2: DFQATT and SNEGSKA (reference sequence). The CDR3 is made up of 11 amino acids. V lost 7 bases to trimming and J lost 6 bases; unmatched junction nucleotides: 4. The TCR sequence derives from an adult with mismatch repair-deficient cancer. The V and J genes are TRBV20-1 and TRBJ2-7; TRBD2 matches 9 bases. Sequenced here: peripheral blood, sampled 2 weeks after starting pembrolizumab. CDR3 loop: CSGASGVEQYF. For the CDR3, the DNA is TGCAGTGGGGCTAGCGGGGTCGAGCAGTACTTC.